This TCR beta chain was retrieved from a study of shared T cell receptors in the human thymus. The protocol was immunoSEQ multiplex PCR, while the TCRdb copy is restricted to in-frame clones and leaves out a portion. The sample has 720,000 or so clones, approximately 83% seen once; the top ten hold about 0.011%. Germline CDR1 reads SGHTA; CDR2 reads FQGNSA. V lost 2 bases to trimming and J lost 1 base, with 20 bases between them. The length of the CDR3 is 18 residues. The same data also went into a second study, on human thymus T cells. That paper notes: Resected material from corrective heart surgery provided the thymus tissue analysed. It looked as if thymic and blood repertoires used V and J genes in a biased way.

Specimen: thymocytes. This sequence originates from a girl under two years old with a congenital heart defect. The J gene is TRBJ1-1, the V gene TRBV7-2, with D maybe TRBD1 (5 bases). DNA for the CDR3: TGTGCCAGCAGCTTAATCTTGTGGGGGAGGCTGACGAACACTGAAGCTTTCTTT. Encoded protein: CASSLILWGRLTNTEAFF.